This T cell receptor beta chain was sequenced for a study of blood T cell repertoires in COVID-19. J gave up 5 bases and V 4 bases, and 6 bases lay outside the gene matches. The CDR3 spans 14 residues. CDR1 is SGHRS, CDR2 YFSETQ, per germline. Some clones are missing from TCRdb's copy, which holds only in-frame ones; the method was immunoSEQ multiplex PCR. This sample carries 300,000 to 400,000 clones, around 89% of them seen once, and the ten largest clones take approximately 1%. Sequencing used PBMCs or T cells enriched from blood (not recorded which). This chain uses TRBV5-1 with TRBJ1-3, with 7 nucleotides matching TRBD1. This sequence was found in a young woman with acute COVID-19. CDR3 DNA sequence: TGCGCCAGCAGCCCCGGACAGGCTAGAAACACCATATATTTT. This gives the protein CASSPGQARNTIYF.